This passage covers 7 T cell receptor beta chains from one sample sequenced in a study of OX40 agonist ivuxolimab in advanced cancers. The method was the immunoSEQ multiplex PCR assay. TCRdb mirrors the immuneACCESS table, restricted to in-frame sequences. Some clones are absent from its copies; in checked studies, under half trace to an unresolved V gene, and the reason for the others is unknown. The sample table holds over 75,000 clones, of which roughly 92% were seen once. In total, the top ten clones hold about 1.1% of the sample. Sequencing used CD4+ or CD8+ T cells sorted from blood, obtained in a trial of the OX40 agonist ivuxolimab. These receptors all come from an adult with an advanced solid tumor such as melanoma, head and neck, liver or kidney cancer.

The chain joins TRBV6-6 to TRBJ1-1; TRBD1 is a possible D gene (5 bases). The germline gives CDR1 MNHNY, CDR2 SVGAGI (reference sequence). This CDR3 is built from 13 residues. The ends were cut back, 7 bases at V and 5 bases at J, with 14 bases in the middle. The CDR3 sequence: CASIAGFFTEAFF. The CDR3 region has the DNA TGTGCCAGCATCGCAGGGTTTTTTACTGAAGCTTTCTTT.

The chain's CDR3 is CASSQFGSATNEKLFF. DNA for the CDR3: TGTGCCAGCAGCCAATTCGGGTCTGCAACTAATGAAAAACTGTTTTTT. The chain is built from TRBV14 and TRBJ1-4; D not certain. The CDR3 sequence is 16 residues long. Trimming left V 2 bases short and J 0 bases short, with 10 bases between. Germline V gives CDR1 SGHDN, CDR2 FVKESK. Full variable domain (rest looked up from reference TRBV14 and TRBJ1-4): EAGVTQFPSHSVIEKGQTVTLRCDPISGHDNLYWYRRVMGKEIKFLLHFVKESKQDESGMPNNRFLAERTGGTYSTLKVQPAELEDSGVYFCASSQFGSATNEKLFFGSGTQLSVL.

This chain uses TRBV19 with TRBJ2-2, with 11 bases aligning to TRBD2. The CDR3 spans 15 residues. After removal of 1 base from V and 5 bases from J, the junction contained 0 bases not matched to a gene. Germline-derived CDR1 and CDR2 are LNHDA and SQIVND (reference sequence). CDR3 sequence: CASSIGTSGTGELFF. The CDR3 coding sequence is TGTGCCAGTAGTATAGGGACTAGCGGGACCGGGGAGCTGTTTTTT.

This clone has only one observation. CDR3 DNA: TGTGCCATCAGTGACGGTGCCTCTGGAAACACCATATATTTT. As protein: CAISDGASGNTIYF. This sequence joins TRBV10-3 and TRBJ1-3; no definite D call. Looked up from germline, CDR1 is ENHRY and CDR2 is SYGVKD. V was trimmed by 3 bases and J by 0 bases, leaving 6 bases between them. The CDR3 extends over 14 amino acids.

This rearrangement joins TRBV28 to TRBJ1-5; D ambiguous. Trimming removed 2 bases at V and 0 bases at J, with 14 bases between. Germline loops: CDR1 MDHEN, CDR2 SYDVKM. There are 17 residues in the CDR3. CDR3 loop: CASSLEEGTYSNQPQHF. CDR3 coding DNA: TGTGCCAGCAGTTTAGAGGAGGGCACGTATAGCAATCAGCCCCAGCATTTT.

The V gene is TRBV11-2, the J gene TRBJ1-3; 7 bases map to TRBD1. The CDR3 length is 16 residues. CDR1 is SGHAT, CDR2 FQNNGV, per germline. V lost 4 bases and J lost 0; bases outside the gene matches: 6. The CDR3 spells CASSSKDRNSGNTIYF. The DNA of the CDR3 is TGTGCCAGCAGCTCAAAGGACAGGAACTCTGGAAACACCATATATTTT.

The V and J genes are TRBV28 and TRBJ2-7, with no clear D. CDR1 MDHEN and CDR2 SYDVKM come from the germline V gene. V lost 6 bases to trimming and J lost 3 bases, with 9 bases between them. CDR3 length equals 12 residues. CDR3 bases: TGTGCCAGCAGCCGGGCTGGCTACGAGCAGTACTTC. It yields the protein CASSRAGYEQYF.